Each of the 30 T cell receptor beta chains below was sequenced from the same sample in a study of cytomegalovirus exposure and HLA in healthy donors. The PCR was carried out with 60 Vbeta primers and 13 Jbeta primers. The table came from immunoSEQ multiplex PCR; TCRdb's copy has only in-frame clones and leaves some out. The sample consists of over 85,000 clones, approximately 80% of them appearing once. The source material was PBMCs. The source is a female donor in good health and CMV-seronegative.

The CDR3 bases are TGCGCCAGCAGCCAAGCCTCTAGTAGGACAGGGGTCGGGTTGAGGTTGACTGAAGCTTTCTTT. Translating it yields CASSQASSRTGVGLRLTEAFF. The chain carries TRBV4-1 and TRBJ1-1; the match to TRBD1 covers 9 bases. With 1 base clipped from V and 5 bases from J, the junction kept 23 bases outside the gene matches. Germline CDR1 MGHRA, CDR2 YSYEKL. The CDR3 length is 21 residues.

The V and J genes are TRBV5-1 and TRBJ2-5; TRBD2 aligns across 8 bases. This CDR3 spans 16 amino acids. The trim removed 0 bases at V and 2 bases at J, leaving 6 bases unmatched. Per the germline V gene, CDR1 is SGHRS and CDR2 is YFSETQ. The CDR3 DNA reads TGCGCCAGCAGCTTGGGGGGGACTAGTGGTCAAGAGACCCAGTACTTC. It translates to CASSLGGTSGQETQYF.

This clone was counted a single time. The chain joins TRBV28 to TRBJ2-7; no clear D. The CDR3 loop spans 14 amino acids. Trimming pared 2 bases from V and 0 bases from J, leaving 8 bases between. CDR1 is MDHEN, CDR2 SYDVKM, per germline. The CDR3, as DNA: TGTGCCAGCAGTTTAGGCCTCCGCTCCTACGAGCAGTACTTC. Amino acid sequence: CASSLGLRSYEQYF.

About this clone itself: At the DNA level, this CDR3 is encoded by other sequences in the same sample as well. V and J are TRBV6-6 and TRBJ2-4; D is perhaps TRBD1 (6 bases). Trimming removed 6 bases from V and 5 bases from J, with 17 bases in between. Germline CDR1 MNHNY, CDR2 SVGAGI (reference sequence). The CDR3 contains 15 residues. As DNA, the CDR3 is TGTGCCAGCAGGGGGCAGGGGCTAGGGGAAAACATTCAGTACTTC. It yields the protein CASRGQGLGENIQYF.

The chain has TRBV27 and TRBJ2-7; tentative D call: TRBD1 (6 bases). CDR3 length equals 14 residues. Trimming removed 3 bases at V and 4 bases at J, with 13 bases between. Germline CDR1 and CDR2: MNHEY and SMNVEV (reference sequence). The CDR3 loop reads CASSFRQASYEQYF. The CDR3 DNA reads as TGTGCCAGCAGTTTTAGACAGGCCTCATACGAGCAGTACTTC.

The V and J genes are TRBV5-3 and TRBJ1-1; TRBD1 is a possible D gene (5 bases). TRBV5-3 is marked as an open reading frame, function uncertain. Trimming shortened V by 4 bases and J by 1 base, and 20 bases separated the two germline ends. The CDR3 sequence is 17 residues long. The CDR3: CARSVGRVGRENTEAFF. In DNA, the CDR3 is TGTGCCAGAAGCGTTGGGAGGGTCGGCAGGGAGAACACTGAAGCTTTCTTT.

The rearrangement joins TRBV7-2 to TRBJ1-2; possible D gene TRBD1, 6 bases. V shed 8 bases and J shed 4 bases, with 20 bases lying between them. Germline V lookup: CDR1 SGHTA, CDR2 FQGNSA. The CDR3 runs 15 residues. The CDR3 region is CASRQSGGHSYGYTF. The CDR3 bases are TGTGCCAGCCGCCAATCGGGGGGGCATAGCTATGGCTACACCTTC.

The CDR3 DNA sequence: TGTGCCAGCAGCCCCGGGGGACTCAACAATGAGCAGTTCTTC. Protein product: CASSPGGLNNEQFF. This sequence joins TRBV11-3 and TRBJ2-1; maybe TRBD2 (6 bases). Trimming pared 5 bases from V and 5 bases from J, leaving 13 bases between. Germline CDR1 and CDR2: SGHNT and YENEEA. The CDR3 has 14 residues.

The chain carries TRBV2 and TRBJ2-1; the D is unclear. Germline loops: CDR1 SNHLY, CDR2 FYNNEI. The CDR3 extends over 15 amino acids. Trimming removed 3 bases at V and 9 bases at J, with 18 bases between. Here the CDR3 reads CASSDEQSPAAEQFF. The CDR3 bases are TGTGCCAGCAGTGATGAACAGTCCCCGGCCGCTGAGCAGTTCTTC. Using reference TRBV2 and TRBJ2-1 for the parts outside the CDR3, the full variable domain is EPEVTQTPSHQVTQMGQEVILRCVPISNHLYFYWYRQILGQKVEFLVSFYNNEISEKSEIFDDQFSVERPDGSNFTLKIRSTKLEDSAMYFCASSDEQSPAAEQFFGPGTRLTVL.

This sequence joins TRBV11-2 and TRBJ2-7; 7 positions match TRBD1. The CDR3 has 12 amino acids. Per the germline V gene, CDR1 is SGHAT and CDR2 is FQNNGV. After removal of 7 bases from V and 2 bases from J, the junction contained 2 bases not matched to a gene. CDR3 residues: CASNGQAYEQYF. CDR3 DNA: TGTGCCAGCAACGGACAGGCCTACGAGCAGTACTTC.

The chain recombines TRBV2 with TRBJ2-7; 12 nucleotides align to TRBD2. The CDR3 has 18 amino acids. V lost 7 bases, J lost 3 bases, and 16 bases stayed unmatched. Per the germline V gene, CDR1 is SNHLY and CDR2 is FYNNEI. CDR3 region: CASTQTRTRTSGDYEQYF. Written as DNA, the CDR3 is TGTGCCAGCACCCAAACCCGGACTAGGACTAGCGGGGACTACGAGCAGTACTTC.

Here the CDR3 DNA reads TGTGCCAGCAGCAGGGGTGGTACTGAAGCTTTCTTT. Translated, it gives CASSRGGTEAFF. V usage is TRBV6-5 and J usage is TRBJ1-1; D might be TRBD1 (6 bases). This CDR3 spans 12 amino acids. Germline-derived CDR1 and CDR2 are MNHEY and SVGAGI. The V end was cut by 6 bases, the J end by 5 bases, with 10 bases between.

The chain has TRBV7-9 and TRBJ2-7; D remains ambiguous. CDR1 and CDR2 (germline): SEHNR, FQNEAQ (reference sequence). CDR3 size: 13 residues. The CDR3 here is CSEAREYGYEQYF. In nucleotides, the CDR3 is TGTTCCGAGGCCCGCGAGTATGGCTACGAGCAGTACTTC.

This chain uses TRBV19 with TRBJ1-1, with D tentatively TRBD1 (5 bases). V lost 3 bases and J lost 5, with 7 bases in between. The germline V gene encodes CDR1 LNHDA and CDR2 SQIVND (reference sequence). This CDR3 has 12 amino acids. The chain's CDR3 is CASSMRQTEAFF. For the CDR3, the DNA is TGTGCCAGTAGTATGAGACAGACTGAAGCTTTCTTT.

This clone was recorded only once. The V gene is TRBV2, the J gene TRBJ1-5; D is ambiguous. Trimming took off 4 bases at V and 3 bases at J, with 13 bases between the two ends. Germline V lookup: CDR1 SNHLY, CDR2 FYNNEI. The CDR3 spans 15 residues. This chain's CDR3 is CASSGAEVFNQPQHF. The CDR3 DNA sequence: TGTGCCAGCAGTGGGGCAGAAGTTTTCAATCAGCCCCAGCATTTT.

This chain links TRBV28 with TRBJ2-7, with D perhaps matching TRBD1 (5 bases). Germline V gene lookup returns CDR1 MDHEN and CDR2 SYDVKM. The V gene lost 7 bases and the J gene lost 4 bases, with 17 bases spanning the gap. The CDR3 runs 14 residues. The CDR3 protein is CASIGVGEHYEQYF. The CDR3 DNA follows: TGTGCCAGCATTGGGGTAGGGGAACATTACGAGCAGTACTTC.

V is TRBV7-2 and J is TRBJ2-3; 8 nucleotides match TRBD1. Germline-derived CDR1 and CDR2 are SGHTA and FQGNSA. V lost 6 bases and J lost 4; bases outside the gene matches: 12. CDR3 size: 16 residues. CDR3 sequence (DNA): TGTGCCAGCAGTTTCCTCGGACAGGGCGCCTCAGATACGCAGTATTTT. Translating gives CASSFLGQGASDTQYF.

This clone was seen a few times. This chain links TRBV5-6 with TRBJ1-1; 10 nucleotides agree with TRBD1. The CDR3 totals 13 residues. The V and J ends lost 4 bases and 11 bases, in that order; junction bases with no gene match: 8. Germline CDR1 and CDR2: SGHDT and YYEEEE. The CDR3 bases are TGTGCCAGCAGCCCCTCCGGGACAGGGGTTGCTTTCTTT. It is translated as CASSPSGTGVAFF. The whole variable domain, remainder taken from reference TRBV5-6 and TRBJ1-1, is DAGVTQSPTHLIKTRGQQVTLRCSPKSGHDTVSWYQQALGQGPQFIFQYYEEEERQRGNFPDRFSGHQFPNYSSELNVNALLLGDSALYLCASSPSGTGVAFFGQGTRLTVV.

DNA for the CDR3: TGTGCCAGCAGTTACCGGGACAGATACTACGAGCAGTACTTC. This sequence encodes CASSYRDRYYEQYF. The chain couples TRBV6-5 to TRBJ2-7; 7 positions match TRBD1. The CDR3 totals 14 residues. J was trimmed by 3 bases and V by 2 bases; bases with no gene match: 4. Germline loops: CDR1 MNHEY, CDR2 SVGAGI.

This sequence joins TRBV7-2 and TRBJ2-3; D perhaps matches TRBD1 (6 bases). Germline CDR1 and CDR2: SGHTA and FQGNSA. This CDR3 region has 17 residues. The V and J ends lost 2 bases and 1 base respectively, with 16 bases between them. CDR3 DNA: TGTGCCAGCAGCTTAACCCTCGGGCGACAGGGCACAGATACGCAGTATTTT. Translated, it gives CASSLTLGRQGTDTQYF. Supplemented by reference TRBV7-2 and TRBJ2-3, the full variable domain reads GAGVSQSPSNKVTEKGKDVELRCDPISGHTALYWYRQSLGQGLEFLIYFQGNSAPDKSGLPSDRFSAERTGGSVSTLTIQRTQQEDSAVYLCASSLTLGRQGTDTQYFGPGTRLTVL.

The genes are TRBV5-4 and TRBJ2-3, with 8 bases identical to TRBD2. CDR1 SGHNT and CDR2 YYREEE come from the germline V gene (reference sequence). This CDR3 has 17 residues. V lost 4 bases, J lost 2 bases, and 12 bases stayed unmatched. Here the CDR3 reads CASSRRGSGGNTDTQYF. DNA for the CDR3: TGTGCCAGCAGCCGGAGGGGCAGCGGGGGAAACACAGATACGCAGTATTTT. The full variable domain, its missing parts supplied by reference TRBV5-4 and TRBJ2-3, is ETGVTQSPTHLIKTRGQQVTLRCSSQSGHNTVSWYQQALGQGPQFIFQYYREEENGRGNFPPRFSGLQFPNYSSELNVNALELDDSALYLCASSRRGSGGNTDTQYFGPGTRLTVL.

In the case of this clone: At one boundary the junction diverges from the germline segment, which might be a read error. The V gene is TRBV7-9, the J gene TRBJ1-1; D may be TRBD1 (6 bases). This CDR3 is 15 amino acids long. Per germline, CDR1 SEHNR and CDR2 FQNEAQ (reference sequence). CDR3 nucleotide sequence: TGTTCCAGCAGCTTAGGGGAGGGGGTGAACACTGAAGCTTTCTTT. Encoded protein: CSSSLGEGVNTEAFF.

CDR3 loop: CASGYTGGWGEKLFF. In DNA form, the CDR3 reads TGTGCCAGCGGGTACACGGGGGGATGGGGGGAAAAACTGTTTTTT. The chain combines TRBV6-5 with TRBJ1-4, with D possibly being TRBD1 (5 bases). This CDR3 region has 15 residues. Trimming shortened V by 8 bases and J by 8 bases, and 21 bases separated the two germline ends. Germline-derived CDR1 and CDR2 are MNHEY and SVGAGI.

This clone has only one observation. In DNA form, the CDR3 reads TGCAGCGTTGAAGATCGAGCGGGAGAAGGGGTCTCCTACAATGAGCAGTTCTTC. This translates into CSVEDRAGEGVSYNEQFF. The V gene is TRBV29-1, the J gene TRBJ2-1; TRBD2 aligns across 8 bases. The germline V gene encodes CDR1 SQVTM and CDR2 ANQGSEA. Trimming took 0 bases from V and 0 from J; bases not matched to a gene: 10. The CDR3 is 18 residues long.

Here the CDR3 reads CASSSPGGKAYEQYF. Written as DNA, the CDR3 is TGTGCCAGCAGTTCCCCCGGGGGAAAGGCCTACGAGCAGTACTTC. The V gene is TRBV28, the J gene TRBJ2-7; D might be TRBD2 (6 bases). From germline, CDR1 is MDHEN and CDR2 SYDVKM. V was trimmed by 4 bases and J by 2 bases, leaving 15 bases between them. The CDR3 length is 15 residues.

J is TRBJ2-2 and V is TRBV30, with unresolved D. V dropped 2 bases and J dropped 0 bases, with 10 bases sitting between them. This CDR3 region has 15 residues. Germline loops: CDR1 GTSNPN, CDR2 SVGIG (reference sequence). The CDR3 loop is CAWSSLPPNTGELFF. CDR3 DNA sequence: TGTGCCTGGAGTTCCCTCCCTCCGAACACCGGGGAGCTGTTTTTT.

V usage is TRBV18 and J usage is TRBJ1-2, with D perhaps TRBD1 (5 bases). The length of the CDR3 is 13 residues. V lost 4 bases and J lost 7, with 13 bases in between. The germline V gene has CDR1 KGHSH and CDR2 LQKENI. CDR3 residues: CASSREQGSGYTF. The CDR3 nucleotides read TGTGCCAGCTCACGAGAGCAGGGCAGTGGCTACACCTTC.

The chain has TRBV5-1 and TRBJ1-4; 7 bases are shared with TRBD1. CDR1 and CDR2 from the germline V gene are SGHRS and YFSETQ. V was clipped by 4 bases and J by 0 bases; unmatched bases: 6. CDR3 length: 16 residues. Here the CDR3 DNA reads TGCGCCAGCAGCAGACAGGGTGCCGCAACTAATGAAAAACTGTTTTTT. It is translated as CASSRQGAATNEKLFF.

V and J are TRBV16 and TRBJ1-5; D may be TRBD1 (6 bases). V shed 0 bases and J shed 4 bases, with 7 bases lying between them. This CDR3 region has 14 residues. Germline CDR1 is KGHSY and CDR2 is FQNENV. CDR3 sequence: CASSQSGGNQPQHF. The DNA for the CDR3 is TGTGCCAGCAGCCAATCAGGGGGTAATCAGCCCCAGCATTTT.

V and J are TRBV7-8 and TRBJ1-5, with 11 nucleotides matching TRBD1. The CDR3 runs 18 residues. The junction had 14 bases not matched to a gene; V was cut back by 5 bases and J by 5 bases. Germline-derived CDR1 and CDR2 are SGHVS and FQNEAQ. The CDR3 coding sequence is TGTGCCAGCAGCACGGGCGTACCCGGGACAGGGGGGGATCAGCCCCAGCATTTT. This codes for CASSTGVPGTGGDQPQHF.